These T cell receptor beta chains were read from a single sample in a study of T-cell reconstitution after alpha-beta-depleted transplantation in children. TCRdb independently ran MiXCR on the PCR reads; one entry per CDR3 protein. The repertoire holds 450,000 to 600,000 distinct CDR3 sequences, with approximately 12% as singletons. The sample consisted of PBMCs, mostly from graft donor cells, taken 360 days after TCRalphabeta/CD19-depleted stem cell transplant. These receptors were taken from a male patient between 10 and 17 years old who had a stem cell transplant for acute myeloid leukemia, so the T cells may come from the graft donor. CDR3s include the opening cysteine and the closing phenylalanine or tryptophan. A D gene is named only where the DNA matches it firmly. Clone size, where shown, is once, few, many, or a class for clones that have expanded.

CDR3 protein: CASRPSGSSYEQYF
CDR3 DNA: TGTGCCAGCAGACCTAGCGGGAGCTCCTACGAGCAGTACTTC
J gene: TRBJ2-7
D gene: TRBD2
V gene: TRBV28
clone size: many

CDR3 protein: CASSYTGRAWEQYF
CDR3 DNA: TGTGCCAGCAGCTATACAGGTCGGGCTTGGGAGCAGTACTTC
J gene: TRBJ2-7
D gene: -
V gene: TRBV7-6
clone size: -

CDR3 protein: CASSDQPRGPPDF
CDR3 DNA: TGTGCCAGCAGCGATCAACCTAGGGGTCCCCCCGACTTT
J gene: TRBJ1-6
D gene: -
V gene: TRBV3-1
clone size: -

CDR3 protein: CASRVDGLKEYF
CDR3 DNA: TGTGCCAGCAGGGTGGACGGTTTGAAGGAGTACTTC
J gene: TRBJ2-7
D gene: -
V gene: TRBV12-3/TRBV12-4
clone size: many

CDR3 protein: CAWSRASGTCTDTQYF
CDR3 DNA: TGTGCCTGGAGTCGGGCTAGCGGGACCTGCACAGATACGCAGTATTTT
J gene: TRBJ2-3
D gene: TRBD2
V gene: TRBV30
clone size: -

CDR3 protein: CASSYSGSEYEQYF
CDR3 DNA: TGTGCCAGCAGTTACTCGGGGTCGGAGTACGAGCAGTACTTC
J gene: TRBJ2-7
D gene: -
V gene: TRBV6-5
clone size: many

CDR3 protein: CASSTRTAAETQYF
CDR3 DNA: TGTGCCAGCAGCACCCGGACAGCGGCAGAGACCCAGTACTTC
J gene: TRBJ2-5
D gene: -
V gene: TRBV7-6
clone size: -

CDR3 protein: CSGRDSTLSYEQYF
CDR3 DNA: TGCAGTGGCAGGGACTCCACCCTCTCCTACGAGCAGTACTTC
J gene: TRBJ2-7
D gene: -
V gene: TRBV20-1
clone size: once

CDR3 protein: CASTSPTGELFF
CDR3 DNA: TGTGCCAGCACTTCCCCAACGGGGGAGCTGTTTTTT
J gene: TRBJ2-2
D gene: -
V gene: TRBV27
clone size: few

CDR3 protein: CSVKRGAYEQYF
CDR3 DNA: TGCAGTGTTAAGCGGGGGGCCTACGAGCAGTACTTC
J gene: TRBJ2-7
D gene: TRBD2
V gene: TRBV20-1
clone size: -

CDR3 protein: CASSYSTTGTAGRSNEKLFF
CDR3 DNA: TGTGCCAGCAGTTACTCGACTACCGGGACAGCGGGTCGGTCTAATGAAAAACTGTTTTTT
J gene: TRBJ1-4
D gene: TRBD1
V gene: TRBV6-2/TRBV6-3
clone size: -

CDR3 protein: CASSQLLANIQYF
CDR3 DNA: TGTGCCAGCAGCCAACTTCTGGCGAACATTCAGTACTTC
J gene: TRBJ2-4
D gene: -
V gene: TRBV3-1
clone size: -

CDR3 protein: CASKDGGRNYEQYF
CDR3 DNA: TGTGCCAGCAAAGACGGGGGGCGCAACTACGAGCAGTACTTC
J gene: TRBJ2-7
D gene: -
V gene: TRBV25-1
clone size: -

CDR3 protein: CASSFTGGGYGYTF
CDR3 DNA: TGTGCCAGCAGCTTCACAGGGGGCGGCTATGGCTACACCTTC
J gene: TRBJ1-2
D gene: TRBD1
V gene: TRBV7-3
clone size: -

CDR3 protein: CAITQGGKEQYF
CDR3 DNA: TGTGCCATCACCCAGGGGGGGAAAGAGCAGTACTTC
J gene: TRBJ2-7
D gene: -
V gene: TRBV10-3
clone size: few

CDR3 protein: CASTRSSYNSPLHF
CDR3 DNA: TGTGCCAGCACCAGGAGCTCCTATAATTCACCCCTCCACTTT
J gene: TRBJ1-6
D gene: -
V gene: TRBV25-1
clone size: -

CDR3 protein: CASSPIRQRNTEAFF
CDR3 DNA: TGTGCCAGCAGCCCCATCCGACAGAGGAACACTGAAGCTTTCTTT
J gene: TRBJ1-1
D gene: -
V gene: TRBV11-2
clone size: few

CDR3 protein: CASSQEGGLAGTGELFF
CDR3 DNA: TGCGCCAGCAGCCAAGAAGGGGGACTAGCGGGAACCGGGGAGCTGTTTTTT
J gene: TRBJ2-2
D gene: TRBD2
V gene: TRBV4-3
clone size: few

CDR3 protein: CASTPGSQWAYEQYF
CDR3 DNA: TGCGCCAGCACCCCGGGGAGCCAGTGGGCCTACGAGCAGTACTTC
J gene: TRBJ2-7
D gene: -
V gene: TRBV5-1
clone size: few

CDR3 protein: CASSFVGTSGSNEQFF
CDR3 DNA: TGTGCCAGCAGCTTTGTTGGGACTAGCGGGAGTAATGAGCAGTTCTTC
J gene: TRBJ2-1
D gene: TRBD2
V gene: TRBV5-6
clone size: -

CDR3 protein: CASSRPGLAYIEQFF
CDR3 DNA: TGTGCCAGCAGCCGACCAGGACTAGCTTATATTGAGCAGTTCTTC
J gene: TRBJ2-1
D gene: TRBD2
V gene: TRBV7-9
clone size: -

CDR3 protein: CASSKTSGTFQETQYF
CDR3 DNA: TGTGCCAGCAGTAAGACCAGCGGGACGTTCCAAGAGACCCAGTACTTC
J gene: TRBJ2-5
D gene: TRBD2
V gene: TRBV7-2
clone size: -

CDR3 protein: CSGRLAVQETQYF
CDR3 DNA: TGCAGCGGCCGACTAGCGGTACAAGAGACCCAGTACTTC
J gene: TRBJ2-5
D gene: TRBD2
V gene: TRBV29-1
clone size: few

CDR3 protein: CASSERGLAGIGNEQFF
CDR3 DNA: TGTGCCAGCAGTGAACGGGGGCTAGCGGGAATAGGCAATGAGCAGTTCTTC
J gene: TRBJ2-1
D gene: TRBD2
V gene: TRBV2
clone size: many

CDR3 protein: CATSEPRTGGTEKLFF
CDR3 DNA: TGTGCCACCAGTGAACCTCGGACAGGGGGAACTGAAAAACTGTTTTTT
J gene: TRBJ1-4
D gene: TRBD1
V gene: TRBV24-1
clone size: -

CDR3 protein: CASSLVLTGGDNSPLHF
CDR3 DNA: TGCGCCAGCAGCTTGGTCCTGACAGGGGGAGATAATTCACCCCTCCACTTT
J gene: TRBJ1-6
D gene: TRBD1
V gene: TRBV5-1
clone size: -

CDR3 protein: CASSYGQGEQPQHF
CDR3 DNA: TGTGCCAGCAGTTACGGGCAGGGGGAACAGCCCCAGCATTTT
J gene: TRBJ1-5
D gene: TRBD1
V gene: TRBV6-5
clone size: few

CDR3 protein: CASSQRIAGGGNEQFF
CDR3 DNA: TGTGCCAGCAGCCAAAGGATAGCGGGAGGAGGAAATGAGCAGTTCTTC
J gene: TRBJ2-1
D gene: TRBD2
V gene: TRBV3-1
clone size: many

CDR3 protein: CASSRLTPLENIQYF
CDR3 DNA: TGTGCCAGCAGTCGGCTAACTCCACTGGAAAACATTCAGTACTTC
J gene: TRBJ2-4
D gene: -
V gene: TRBV6-2/TRBV6-3
clone size: few

CDR3 protein: CASSGAGQTQYF
CDR3 DNA: TGTGCCAGCAGCGGGGCGGGACAGACCCAGTACTTC
J gene: TRBJ2-5
D gene: -
V gene: TRBV7-9
clone size: few

CDR3 protein: CSARGGLAGAGGDTQYF
CDR3 DNA: TGCAGTGCTAGAGGGGGACTAGCGGGAGCTGGGGGAGATACGCAGTATTTT
J gene: TRBJ2-3
D gene: TRBD2
V gene: TRBV20-1
clone size: -

CDR3 protein: CSGTGPSYEQYF
CDR3 DNA: TGCAGCGGGACAGGCCCCTCCTACGAGCAGTACTTC
J gene: TRBJ2-7
D gene: TRBD1
V gene: TRBV29-1
clone size: many

CDR3 protein: CASSQSGMSTDTQYF
CDR3 DNA: TGTGCCAGCAGCCAAAGCGGGATGAGCACAGATACGCAGTATTTT
J gene: TRBJ2-3
D gene: TRBD2
V gene: TRBV12-3/TRBV12-4
clone size: -

CDR3 protein: CASTDRDRIDNEQFF
CDR3 DNA: TGTGCCAGCACCGACCGGGACAGGATCGACAATGAGCAGTTCTTC
J gene: TRBJ2-1
D gene: TRBD1
V gene: TRBV7-9
clone size: -

CDR3 protein: CSVDLTYNEQFF
CDR3 DNA: TGCAGCGTTGACTTGACCTACAATGAGCAGTTCTTC
J gene: TRBJ2-1
D gene: -
V gene: TRBV29-1
clone size: many

CDR3 protein: CASSLVQGSDTQYF
CDR3 DNA: TGCGCCAGCAGCTTGGTACAGGGATCAGATACGCAGTATTTT
J gene: TRBJ2-3
D gene: -
V gene: TRBV5-1
clone size: few

CDR3 protein: CASSLAGVVNQPQHF
CDR3 DNA: TGTGCCAGCAGTCTAGCAGGGGTGGTCAATCAGCCCCAGCATTTT
J gene: TRBJ1-5
D gene: -
V gene: TRBV27
clone size: -

CDR3 protein: CASSRTSGRGTGELFF
CDR3 DNA: TGCGCCAGCAGCCGGACTAGCGGGAGGGGAACCGGGGAGCTGTTTTTT
J gene: TRBJ2-2
D gene: TRBD2
V gene: TRBV5-1
clone size: -

CDR3 protein: CASSSRLAGLRTYNEQFF
CDR3 DNA: TGTGCCAGCAGTTCGAGACTAGCGGGGCTCCGAACCTACAATGAGCAGTTCTTC
J gene: TRBJ2-1
D gene: TRBD2
V gene: TRBV27
clone size: few

CDR3 protein: CSATGFRVNVLTF
CDR3 DNA: TGCAGTGCTACCGGGTTTAGGGTCAACGTCCTGACTTTC
J gene: TRBJ2-6
D gene: -
V gene: TRBV20-1
clone size: few

CDR3 protein: CAWRTDGDQPQHF
CDR3 DNA: TGTGCCTGGAGGACGGACGGGGATCAGCCCCAGCATTTT
J gene: TRBJ1-5
D gene: -
V gene: TRBV30
clone size: -

CDR3 protein: CASSETGGGQPQHF
CDR3 DNA: TGTGCCAGCAGCGAGACAGGGGGTGGTCAGCCCCAGCATTTT
J gene: TRBJ1-5
D gene: TRBD1
V gene: TRBV7-9
clone size: few

CDR3 protein: CASSSYRVVHTEAFF
CDR3 DNA: TGTGCCAGCAGCTCGTACAGGGTAGTGCACACTGAAGCTTTCTTT
J gene: TRBJ1-1
D gene: -
V gene: TRBV7-2
clone size: few

CDR3 protein: CASIPTRGSGHNEQFF
CDR3 DNA: TGTGCCAGCATCCCAACTAGGGGGTCGGGGCACAATGAGCAGTTCTTC
J gene: TRBJ2-1
D gene: -
V gene: TRBV2
clone size: many

CDR3 protein: CASSSGPGAAKNIQYF
CDR3 DNA: TGTGCCAGCAGCTCCGGCCCCGGAGCGGCCAAAAACATTCAGTACTTC
J gene: TRBJ2-4
D gene: -
V gene: TRBV7-6
clone size: few

CDR3 protein: CASSLSGTETQYF
CDR3 DNA: TGCGCCAGCAGCTTGTCGGGGACCGAGACCCAGTACTTC
J gene: TRBJ2-5
D gene: -
V gene: TRBV5-1
clone size: many

CDR3 protein: CASSLWTSGRITDTQYF
CDR3 DNA: TGTGCCAGCAGCCTGTGGACTAGCGGGAGAATAACAGATACGCAGTATTTT
J gene: TRBJ2-3
D gene: TRBD2
V gene: TRBV5-6
clone size: many

CDR3 protein: CASRGGQNSNQPQHF
CDR3 DNA: TGTGCCAGCAGGGGGGGACAAAATAGCAATCAGCCCCAGCATTTT
J gene: TRBJ1-5
D gene: -
V gene: TRBV28
clone size: -

CDR3 protein: CASSQVAGQGYTF
CDR3 DNA: TGTGCCAGCAGCCAAGTCGCCGGTCAGGGCTACACCTTC
J gene: TRBJ1-2
D gene: -
V gene: TRBV4-2
clone size: -

CDR3 protein: CSVVRQGETQYF
CDR3 DNA: TGCAGCGTTGTAAGGCAGGGAGAGACCCAGTACTTC
J gene: TRBJ2-5
D gene: -
V gene: TRBV29-1
clone size: many

CDR3 protein: CSASEGGGEQYF
CDR3 DNA: TGCAGTGCTAGTGAAGGGGGCGGCGAGCAGTACTTC
J gene: TRBJ2-7
D gene: TRBD1
V gene: TRBV20-1
clone size: many